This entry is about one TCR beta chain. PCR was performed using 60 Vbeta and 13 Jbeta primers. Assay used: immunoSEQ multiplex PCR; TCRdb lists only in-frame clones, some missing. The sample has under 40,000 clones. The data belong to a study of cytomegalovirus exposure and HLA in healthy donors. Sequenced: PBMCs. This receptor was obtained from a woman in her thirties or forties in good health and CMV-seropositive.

The CDR3 DNA reads TGTGCCAGCAGTTTGAACATCGTCGCCTACGAGCAGTACTTC. This sequence encodes CASSLNIVAYEQYF. The chain couples TRBV6-6 to TRBJ2-7; D unclear. CDR1 and CDR2 (germline): MNHNY, SVGAGI (reference sequence). V was shortened by 4 bases and J by 2 bases, with 12 bases between the two germline ends. This CDR3 is built from 14 residues.